The 28 T cell receptor beta chains below come from one sample, sequenced in a study of CD8+ T cells in alopecia areata (dated by TCRdb to the late 2010s). The meaning of the sample's time point label: baseline before oral tofacitinib. Receptor amplification or capture employed the immunoSEQ multiplex PCR assay. RNA was extracted from all samples and reverse transcribed into cDNA, which served as template for TCR sequencing. The immuneACCESS repertoire file appears here via TCRdb, limited to in-frame rearrangements. These files lack a portion of the clones; in checked studies, under half of the deficit traces to unresolved V genes, and the cause of the others is not known. The sample has 200,000 to 250,000 clones on record, less than 80% of them singletons. The top ten constitute more than 0.95% of the sample. The input for sequencing was CD4+ T cells sorted from blood, taken at week 0. These TCRs come from a human donor with alopecia areata.

V usage is TRBV29-1 and J usage is TRBJ1-1, with a tentative D call TRBD1 (6 bases). V was trimmed by 6 bases and J by 3 bases, leaving 14 bases between them. This CDR3 has 13 amino acids. Per germline, CDR1 SQVTM and CDR2 ANQGSEA. The DNA for the CDR3 is TGCAGCGTGTGGAAGGGGGGGTACACTGAAGCTTTCTTT. Protein sequence: CSVWKGGYTEAFF.

The chain employs TRBV2 and TRBJ1-1; D gene unclear. Germline V lookup: CDR1 SNHLY, CDR2 FYNNEI. V dropped 2 bases and J dropped 4 bases, with 5 bases sitting between them. The CDR3 extends over 12 amino acids. CDR3 loop: CASSEHVTEAFF. For the CDR3, the DNA is TGTGCCAGCAGTGAACACGTCACTGAAGCTTTCTTT.

The chain combines TRBV7-6 with TRBJ2-7; 8 positions match TRBD2. Germline V lookup: CDR1 SGHVS, CDR2 FNYEAQ. The CDR3 is 14 amino acids. The trim removed 4 bases at V and 7 bases at J, leaving 9 bases unmatched. The CDR3 here is CASSSLAGGTEQYF. CDR3 nucleotides: TGTGCCAGCAGCTCCTTGGCGGGGGGCACGGAGCAGTACTTC.

The CDR3 DNA follows: TGTGCCAGCAGCCTCCAGGGTGGTGATCAGCCCCAGCATTTT. Amino acid sequence: CASSLQGGDQPQHF. The rearrangement joins TRBV7-9 to TRBJ1-5, with D tentatively TRBD1 (5 bases). Trimming cost V 5 bases and J 5 bases, with 13 bases left between them. CDR1 SEHNR and CDR2 FQNEAQ come from the germline V gene (reference sequence). The CDR3 has 14 residues.

This clone was observed a single time. This same CDR3 is encoded by further DNA sequences in the sample. The J gene is TRBJ2-5, the V gene TRBV7-2; 8 bases line up with TRBD1. Germline V lookup: CDR1 SGHTA, CDR2 FQGNSA. The V segment lost 5 bases and the J segment 4 bases; nucleotides outside the gene matches: 6. CDR3 length: 14 amino acids. This CDR3 is CASSPRGPGETQYF. The CDR3 DNA sequence: TGTGCCAGCAGCCCCAGGGGGCCGGGAGAGACCCAGTACTTC.

This sequence joins TRBV6-5 and TRBJ1-2; no reliable D call. CDR1 and CDR2 (germline): MNHEY, SVGAGI. Trimming stripped 10 bases from V and 0 bases from J, with 15 bases between. This CDR3 has 14 amino acids. The CDR3 loop reads CATTRVPTNYGYTF. The CDR3 coding sequence is TGTGCCACCACACGGGTTCCAACTAACTATGGCTACACCTTC.

This rearrangement joins TRBV16 to TRBJ1-1; 8 bases fit TRBD1. Per the germline V gene, CDR1 is KGHSY and CDR2 is FQNENV. CDR3 length: 14 residues. V lost 4 bases and J lost 1; bases outside the gene matches: 2. The CDR3: CASSLQGGNTEAFF. In DNA, the CDR3 is TGTGCCAGCAGCCTACAGGGGGGGAACACTGAAGCTTTCTTT.

V and J are TRBV29-1 and TRBJ2-1, with D hard to call. Germline V gives CDR1 SQVTM, CDR2 ANQGSEA. The germline V and J ends were trimmed by 7 bases and 8 bases, with 18 bases remaining between them. This CDR3 spans 13 amino acids. This CDR3 reads CSAVKEHHDEQFF. The CDR3 DNA reads TGCAGCGCGGTGAAGGAGCATCACGATGAGCAGTTCTTC.

This chain uses TRBV6-5 with TRBJ1-2, with a possible D match to TRBD1 (6 bases). Germline V gives CDR1 MNHEY, CDR2 SVGAGI. The germline V and J ends were trimmed by 3 bases and 0 bases, with 11 bases remaining between them. This CDR3 region has 15 residues. CDR3 bases: TGTGCCAGCAGTTATGTGACAGGTTCTAACTATGGCTACACCTTC. It encodes CASSYVTGSNYGYTF.

J is TRBJ1-1 and V is TRBV20-1; D is undetermined. CDR1 and CDR2 (germline): DFQATT, SNEGSKA (reference sequence). The CDR3 totals 10 residues. The CDR3 sequence: CRARGTEAFF. CDR3 bases: TGCAGAGCCCGGGGCACTGAAGCTTTCTTT.

The CDR3 region has the DNA TGTGCCAGCAGCCCAGGGGTAGGGGCCTACAATGAGCAGTTCTTC. Its translation: CASSPGVGAYNEQFF. The V and J genes are TRBV9 and TRBJ2-1, with D possibly matching TRBD1 (6 bases). The V end was cut by 4 bases, the J end by 2 bases, with 13 bases between. This CDR3 spans 15 amino acids. Germline V CDR1 and CDR2: SGDLS, YYNGEE.

The chain joins TRBV30 to TRBJ2-3, with D perhaps assigned TRBD1 or TRBD2 (5 bases each). CDR1 is GTSNPN, CDR2 SVGIG, per germline (reference sequence). Trimming removed 2 bases from V and 5 bases from J, with 14 bases in between. CDR3 size: 14 residues. CDR3 coding DNA: TGTGCCTGGAGTCACGATCGGGGCGGAGATACGCAGTATTTT. This encodes CAWSHDRGGDTQYF.

This chain links TRBV6-5 with TRBJ2-7; TRBD1 is a possible D gene (5 bases). This CDR3 has 14 residues. V was shortened by 4 bases and J by 6 bases, with 16 bases between the two germline ends. Germline CDR1 is MNHEY and CDR2 is SVGAGI. The CDR3 protein is CASSFRQGIGEQYF. DNA of the CDR3: TGTGCCAGCAGTTTCAGGCAGGGCATTGGCGAGCAGTACTTC.

The V gene is TRBV4-3, the J gene TRBJ1-2, with a weak D call TRBD1 (6 bases). Trimming left V 0 bases short and J 6 bases short, with 17 bases between. Per germline, CDR1 LGHNA and CDR2 YSLEER. This CDR3 comprises 16 residues. In nucleotides, the CDR3 is TGCGCCAGCAGCCAAGAACGGGGGCAGGGGATCCATGGCTACACCTTC. It encodes CASSQERGQGIHGYTF.

The gene calls are TRBV2 and TRBJ1-2; D is unclear. The V gene lost 2 bases and the J gene lost 7 bases, with 11 bases spanning the gap. The germline gives CDR1 SNHLY, CDR2 FYNNEI. The CDR3 spans 13 residues. The CDR3 sequence: CASSELRRSGYTF. In DNA, the CDR3 is TGTGCCAGCAGTGAATTAAGGCGTTCTGGCTACACCTTC.

V gene TRBV29-1 combines with J gene TRBJ1-2; no clear D. CDR3 size: 14 residues. V lost 6 bases and J lost 8, with 22 bases in between. Germline loops: CDR1 SQVTM, CDR2 ANQGSEA. In nucleotides, the CDR3 is TGCAGCGTCTTACCGGGCCCCGCAAGAAACGGCTACACCTTC. As protein: CSVLPGPARNGYTF.

This clone was picked up a small number of times. The chain is built from TRBV5-1 and TRBJ1-6; D is ambiguous. The CDR3 sequence is 13 residues long. Trimming pared 1 base from V and 9 bases from J, leaving 8 bases between. The germline CDR1 and CDR2 sequences are SGHRS and YFSETQ. The CDR3 bases are TGCGCCAGCAGCTTGAACAGTGCTTCACCCCTCCACTTT. Amino acids: CASSLNSASPLHF.

In this sample, this clone turned up a few times. The CDR3 DNA reads as TGTGCCTGGAGGGCGGCCTCCTACGAGCAGTACTTC. It codes for CAWRAASYEQYF. The chain joins TRBV30 to TRBJ2-7; D is ambiguous. Germline V gives CDR1 GTSNPN, CDR2 SVGIG (reference sequence). The CDR3 is made up of 12 amino acids. The V gene lost 3 bases and the J gene lost 0 bases, with 6 bases spanning the gap.

There are a few counts of this clone. The V and J genes are TRBV23-1 and TRBJ1-2; tentatively, D is TRBD1 (6 bases). TRBV23-1 is recorded as an ORF, its role being uncertain. Trimming left V 4 bases short and J 7 bases short, with 16 bases between. The CDR3 has 14 amino acids. CDR3 amino acids: CASSRVRGRGGYTF. The CDR3 DNA sequence: TGCGCCAGCAGTCGGGTTCGGGGGCGGGGTGGCTACACCTTC.

This chain uses TRBV30 with TRBJ2-7, with D possibly TRBD1 on 6 matching bases. From germline, CDR1 is GTSNPN and CDR2 SVGIG (reference sequence). The CDR3 sequence is 11 residues long. The ends were cut back, 5 bases at V and 4 bases at J, with 9 bases in the middle. DNA for the CDR3: TGTGCCTGGCGCCAGGGGTACGAGCAGTACTTC. Protein product: CAWRQGYEQYF.

V gene TRBV29-1 combines with J gene TRBJ2-1; D perhaps matches TRBD1 (6 bases). CDR1 is SQVTM and CDR2 is ANQGSEA in the germline V gene. This CDR3 region has 12 residues. V was shortened by 7 bases and J by 3 bases, with 10 bases between the two germline ends. Here the CDR3 DNA reads TGCAGCGGTGCAGGGGACTACAATGAGCAGTTCTTC. Residues: CSGAGDYNEQFF.

The rearrangement links TRBV29-1 to TRBJ2-5, with TRBD2 matching over 9 bases. The V segment lost 4 bases and the J segment 4 bases; nucleotides outside the gene matches: 4. Germline V lookup: CDR1 SQVTM, CDR2 ANQGSEA. This CDR3 region has 13 residues. The CDR3: CSVGTAGGETQYF. The DNA of the CDR3 is TGCAGCGTTGGGACAGCGGGAGGAGAGACCCAGTACTTC.

This clone has only a few counts. The chain is built from TRBV29-1 and TRBJ2-5, with a weak D call TRBD1 (6 bases). Trimming shortened V by 4 bases and J by 5 bases, and 11 bases separated the two germline ends. The CDR3 spans 12 residues. The V gene's germline CDR1 is SQVTM and CDR2 ANQGSEA. The CDR3 sequence is CSVGGPTETQYF. The CDR3 DNA reads TGCAGCGTTGGGGGGCCGACGGAGACCCAGTACTTC.

In this sample, this clone turned up once. This chain joins TRBV19 and TRBJ2-7, with 8 bases matching TRBD1. V lost 6 bases, J lost 1 base, and 5 bases stayed unmatched. In germline, CDR1 is LNHDA, CDR2 SQIVND (reference sequence). The CDR3 totals 14 residues. This chain's CDR3 is CASSGRTGSYEQYF. The CDR3 DNA is TGTGCCAGTAGCGGACGGACAGGGTCCTACGAGCAGTACTTC. Based on the CDR3 plus reference TRBV19 and TRBJ2-7, the full variable domain is DGGITQSPKYLFRKEGQNVTLSCEQNLNHDAMYWYRQDPGQGLRLIYYSQIVNDFQKGDIAEGYSVSREKKESFPLTVTSAQKNPTAFYLCASSGRTGSYEQYFGPGTRLTVT.

The chain is built from TRBV25-1 and TRBJ2-1; 10 nucleotides agree with TRBD2. The CDR3 has 17 amino acids. The ends lost 3 bases at V and 10 bases at J; junction bases unmatched: 15. The germline V gene has CDR1 MGHDK and CDR2 SYGVNS. DNA for the CDR3: TGTGCCAGCAGTGAGGGCTTTAGCGGGGGGTCACAAGAGGAGCAGTTCTTC. Protein: CASSEGFSGGSQEEQFF.

The chain combines TRBV7-2 with TRBJ1-1, with 7 bases matching TRBD1. Losses at the gene ends were 5 bases for V and 5 bases for J; bases not matched to a gene: 5. Germline CDR1 is SGHTA and CDR2 is FQGNSA. The CDR3 consists of 13 residues. The CDR3 bases are TGTGCCAGCAGCGGCAGGGGGGGAACTGAAGCTTTCTTT. Its translation is CASSGRGGTEAFF.

This clone came up a few times. The genes are TRBV6-5 and TRBJ2-1; unclear D gene. Germline CDR1 is MNHEY and CDR2 is SVGAGI. CDR3 size: 11 residues. Trimming removed 6 bases from V and 6 bases from J, with 6 bases in between. The CDR3 sequence is CASRRANEQFF. The CDR3 DNA sequence: TGTGCCAGCAGAAGGGCCAATGAGCAGTTCTTC.

The J gene is TRBJ1-5, the V gene TRBV11-2; no clear D gene. Looked up from germline, CDR1 is SGHAT and CDR2 is FQNNGV. V dropped 7 bases and J dropped 2 bases, with 9 bases sitting between them. The CDR3 sequence is 13 residues long. In nucleotides, the CDR3 is TGTGCCAGCAAAGGTGTCGGCAATCAGCCCCAGCATTTT. Translation gives CASKGVGNQPQHF.